These 27 T cell receptor beta chains share one sample of origin, sequenced in a study of blood T cells in healthy people across ages. A sample-barcoded 5' primer and a J-beta primer mix were used in a second PCR of roughly 7 to 11 cycles. TCRdb passed the 5' RACE reads through MiXCR, listing each CDR3 protein once. The sample consists of around 1.5 million distinct CDR3 sequences, approximately 59% of them appearing once. The sample taken for sequencing was blood. These receptor sequences come from a man aged 18 to 30 in good health.

The chain couples TRBV4-1 to TRBJ1-1; 10 bases map to TRBD1. Per germline, CDR1 MGHRA and CDR2 YSYEKL. The CDR3 runs to 16 residues. With V trimmed by 1 base and J by 3 bases, 5 bases remained unmatched. The CDR3 region is CASSQVKTGGHTEAFF. CDR3 nucleotide sequence: TGCGCCAGCAGCCAAGTGAAGACAGGGGGCCACACTGAAGCTTTCTTT.

This chain uses TRBV10-1 with TRBJ2-5; 12 nucleotides match TRBD2. The CDR3 contains 16 residues. V was clipped by 5 bases and J by 2 bases; unmatched bases: 6. Germline V gives CDR1 WNHNN, CDR2 SYGVQD (reference sequence). The CDR3 loop is CASSPLTSGGQETQYF. The CDR3 DNA is TGCGCCAGCAGTCCGCTGACTAGCGGGGGTCAAGAGACCCAGTACTTC.

The gene calls are TRBV10-3 and TRBJ2-7; D tentatively reads TRBD1 or TRBD2 (5 bases each). Deletions cut 4 bases from V and 0 bases from J, with 10 bases between. Germline assignment: CDR1 ENHRY and CDR2 SYGVKD. The CDR3 has 14 amino acids. CDR3 protein: CAISVGPRSYEQYF. The CDR3 nucleotides read TGTGCCATCAGTGTGGGACCCCGCTCCTACGAGCAGTACTTC.

V is TRBV6-6 and J is TRBJ2-1; D unclear. Trimming removed 2 bases at V and 5 bases at J, with 19 bases between. CDR1 and CDR2 (germline): MNHNY, SVGAGI (reference sequence). The CDR3 loop spans 17 amino acids. Here the CDR3 reads CASSYDPPGSPNNEQFF. The CDR3 coding sequence is TGTGCCAGCAGTTACGATCCACCCGGGTCCCCCAACAATGAGCAGTTCTTC.

This rearrangement joins TRBV15 to TRBJ2-4; 8 bases fit TRBD2. The J call may be wrong; the DNA end is better matched by TRBJ2-7. The V gene's germline CDR1 is LNHNV and CDR2 YYDKDF (reference sequence). The CDR3 consists of 15 residues. The CDR3 DNA is TGTGCCACCAGCAGGCAGCGGGAGAATCGCTACGAGCAGTACTTC. The encoded protein is CATSRQRENRYEQYF.

This clonotype showed up many times. The V gene is TRBV7-2, the J gene TRBJ1-2; 8 nucleotides line up with TRBD1. This CDR3 region has 14 residues. Trimming removed 5 bases from V and 2 bases from J; junction bases left unmatched: 4. Germline V gene lookup returns CDR1 SGHTA and CDR2 FQGNSA. This CDR3 is CASSPRTGNYGYTF. The DNA of the CDR3 is TGTGCCAGCAGCCCCCGGACAGGGAACTATGGCTACACCTTC.

V usage is TRBV20-1 and J usage is TRBJ2-1; the D gene is possibly TRBD1 (6 bases). The last part of the DNA fits TRBJ2-7 better; the J call may be wrong. The CDR3 is 14 amino acids. Germline CDR1 reads DFQATT; CDR2 reads SNEGSKA (reference sequence). CDR3 sequence reads: CSARDPGQHYEQYF. In DNA form, the CDR3 reads TGCAGTGCTAGAGATCCGGGACAACACTACGAGCAGTACTTC.

This clonotype has only one observation. The V call is TRBV20-1, the J call TRBJ1-4; D remains ambiguous. Germline-derived CDR1 and CDR2 are DFQATT and SNEGSKA (reference sequence). Trimming took off 3 bases at V and 0 bases at J, with 8 bases between the two ends. The CDR3 has 14 residues. The CDR3 loop reads CSASDDATNEKLFF. The DNA for the CDR3 is TGCAGTGCTAGCGACGATGCAACTAATGAAAAACTGTTTTTT.

The chain uses TRBV12-3 or TRBV12-4 and TRBJ2-1, with a possible D match to TRBD1 (5 bases). The CDR3 loop spans 16 amino acids. V was pared by 3 bases and J by 0 bases, with 12 bases between. In DNA form, the CDR3 reads TGTGCCAGCAGTTTTTTGGGGCTCAGCTCCTACAATGAGCAGTTCTTC. Protein: CASSFLGLSSYNEQFF.

This clonotype was seen only a few times. The chain is built from TRBV28 and TRBJ1-5, with D uncertain. This CDR3 contains 12 residues. Germline values: CDR1 MDHEN, CDR2 SYDVKM. V was shortened by 8 bases and J by 7 bases, with 12 bases between the two germline ends. CDR3 sequence: CASLRGVQPQHF. As DNA, the CDR3 is TGTGCCAGCTTGCGGGGAGTACAGCCCCAGCATTTT.

This clonotype was counted a few times. The V and J genes are TRBV5-1 and TRBJ2-4; D perhaps matches TRBD1 (5 bases). V lost 4 bases to trimming and J lost 5 bases, with 10 bases between them. The CDR3 spans 13 residues. Germline CDR1 is SGHRS and CDR2 is YFSETQ. The CDR3 nucleotides read TGCGCCAGCAGCAGTTTAGGGGAAAACATTCAGTACTTC. Protein product: CASSSLGENIQYF. The full variable domain, with the rest looked up from reference TRBV5-1 and TRBJ2-4, is KAGVTQTPRYLIKTRGQQVTLSCSPISGHRSVSWYQQTPGQGLQFLFEYFSETQRNKGNFPGRFSGRQFSNSRSEMNVSTLELGDSALYLCASSSLGENIQYFGAGTRLSVL.

The chain has TRBV7-2 and TRBJ2-7; D is possibly TRBD1 or TRBD2 (5 bases each). The CDR3 runs 16 residues. CDR1 SGHTA and CDR2 FQGNSA come from the germline V gene. V was clipped by 1 base and J by 0 bases, with 13 bases between them. The CDR3 loop reads CASSLGDPRSSYEQYF. In nucleotides, the CDR3 is TGTGCCAGCAGCTTAGGGGACCCTCGGTCCTCCTACGAGCAGTACTTC.

V is TRBV3-1 and J is TRBJ1-4; TRBD1 matches at 7 bases. The V segment lost 2 bases and the J segment 8 bases; nucleotides outside the gene matches: 8. The germline gives CDR1 LGHDT, CDR2 YNNKEL (reference sequence). This CDR3 is built from 15 residues. The CDR3, as DNA: TGTGCCAGCAGCCAACGGACAGGACAAGGAGAAAAACTGTTTTTT. This sequence encodes CASSQRTGQGEKLFF. The whole variable domain, remainder taken from reference TRBV3-1 and TRBJ1-4, is DTAVSQTPKYLVTQMGNDKSIKCEQNLGHDTMYWYKQDSKKFLKIMFSYNNKELIINETVPNRFSPKSPDKAHLNLHINSLELGDSAVYFCASSQRTGQGEKLFFGSGTQLSVL.

V gene TRBV2 combines with J gene TRBJ2-7, with a weak D call TRBD1 (5 bases). The V end was cut by 6 bases, the J end by 3 bases, with 12 bases between. The CDR3 runs 13 residues. Germline V gives CDR1 SNHLY, CDR2 FYNNEI. The CDR3 is CASRLRQLYEQYF. DNA of the CDR3: TGTGCCAGCAGATTAAGACAGCTCTACGAGCAGTACTTC.

The sample holds a few counts of this clonotype. V is TRBV27 and J is TRBJ2-3; 10 bases align to TRBD2. Trimming at V came to 7 bases and at J to 4 bases, leaving 11 bases not matched to a gene. CDR1 and CDR2 (germline): MNHEY, SMNVEV (reference sequence). This CDR3 contains 16 residues. The CDR3 here is CASNFHSGGPADTQYF. Written as DNA, the CDR3 is TGTGCCAGCAATTTCCATAGCGGGGGGCCAGCAGATACGCAGTATTTT.

This rearrangement joins TRBV7-2 to TRBJ1-6, with no clear D. The CDR3 is 13 residues long. Per the germline V gene, CDR1 is SGHTA and CDR2 is FQGNSA. Trimming took 2 bases from V and 7 from J, leaving 6 bases between them. DNA for the CDR3: TGTGCCAGCAGCTTATCGGACAATTCACCCCTCCACTTT. Encoded protein: CASSLSDNSPLHF.

The CDR3 is CASSLGPGATYEQYF. The CDR3 DNA reads TGCGCCAGCAGCTTGGGGCCAGGGGCGACCTACGAGCAGTACTTC. J is TRBJ2-7 and V is TRBV5-1, with D possibly being TRBD1 (6 bases). Germline V lookup: CDR1 SGHRS, CDR2 YFSETQ. The CDR3 runs to 15 residues. V was cut by 0 bases and J by 2 bases, with 12 bases left in between.

The rearrangement joins TRBV29-1 to TRBJ1-3; the D is unclear. The CDR3 consists of 12 residues. Trimming pared 4 bases from V and 4 bases from J, leaving 8 bases between. Per germline, CDR1 SQVTM and CDR2 ANQGSEA. In DNA, the CDR3 is TGCAGCGTTGCCTTACAGGGAAACACCATATATTTT. This sequence encodes CSVALQGNTIYF. Full variable domain (rest looked up from reference TRBV29-1 and TRBJ1-3): SAVISQKPSRDICQRGTSLTIQCQVDSQVTMMFWYRQQPGQSLTLIATANQGSEATYESGFVIDKFPISRPNLTFSTLTVSNMSPEDSSIYLCSVALQGNTIYFGEGSWLTVV.

This clonotype was seen a few times. This chain links TRBV7-9 with TRBJ2-1; 7 bases map to TRBD2. V dropped 5 bases and J dropped 0; count of bases not matched to a gene: 7. From germline, CDR1 is SEHNR and CDR2 FQNEAQ (reference sequence). The CDR3 extends over 16 amino acids. CDR3 sequence reads: CASSISGAFSYNEQFF. CDR3 sequence (DNA): TGTGCCAGCAGCATAAGCGGGGCGTTCTCCTACAATGAGCAGTTCTTC.

The rearrangement uses TRBV10-3 and TRBJ2-5; tentatively, D is TRBD1 or TRBD2 (6 bases each). Trimming cost V 3 bases and J 0 bases, with 14 bases left between them. The germline V gene has CDR1 ENHRY and CDR2 SYGVKD. The CDR3 is 16 residues long. The CDR3 DNA is TGTGCCATCAGTGATCGTGGGGGGCCGAACCAAGAGACCCAGTACTTC. This codes for CAISDRGGPNQETQYF.

The chain recombines TRBV29-1 with TRBJ1-2; D is undetermined. The germline gives CDR1 SQVTM, CDR2 ANQGSEA. The CDR3 runs 11 residues. Trimming shortened V by 4 bases and J by 4 bases, and 7 bases separated the two germline ends. The CDR3 sequence: CSVAVGYGYTF. DNA of the CDR3: TGCAGCGTTGCAGTGGGCTATGGCTACACCTTC.

This sequence joins TRBV20-1 and TRBJ1-5; the D is unclear. Per the germline V gene, CDR1 is DFQATT and CDR2 is SNEGSKA (reference sequence). The CDR3 length is 14 residues. V was shortened by 4 bases and J by 0 bases, with 10 bases between the two germline ends. In DNA form, the CDR3 reads TGCAGTGCTACCAGGCCCTATAGCAATCAGCCCCAGCATTTT. It encodes CSATRPYSNQPQHF.

The genes are TRBV25-1 and TRBJ1-6; tentative D call: TRBD1 (5 bases). The CDR3 is made up of 14 amino acids. CDR1 MGHDK and CDR2 SYGVNS come from the germline V gene. Trimming stripped 10 bases from V and 11 bases from J, with 21 bases between. The CDR3 protein is CATSVDTRLAPLHF. CDR3 sequence (DNA): TGTGCCACCTCCGTGGACACGCGTCTCGCACCCCTCCACTTT.

This clonotype came up many times. V gene TRBV29-1 combines with J gene TRBJ2-5; TRBD2 matches 12 bases. The junction had 1 base not matched to a gene; V was cut back by 4 bases and J by 1 base. CDR3 length: 14 amino acids. Germline V lookup: CDR1 SQVTM, CDR2 ANQGSEA. This chain's CDR3 is CSVVTSGGQETQYF. In DNA form, the CDR3 reads TGCAGCGTTGTGACTAGCGGGGGCCAAGAGACCCAGTACTTC.

The gene calls are TRBV6-2 or TRBV6-3 and TRBJ2-1; D might be TRBD1 or TRBD2, each matching 5 bases. The V gene's germline CDR1 is MNHEY and CDR2 SVGEGT. The CDR3 extends over 15 amino acids. Trimming cost V 5 bases and J 4 bases, with 15 bases left between them. The CDR3 coding sequence is TGTGCCAGCAGTATGGGAGTGGGGCTGTACAATGAGCAGTTCTTC. Amino acids: CASSMGVGLYNEQFF.

The chain employs TRBV6-1 and TRBJ2-5; tentative D call: TRBD2 (5 bases). V lost 5 bases, J lost 5 bases, and 12 bases lay in between. The CDR3 is 13 residues long. Germline V gene data show CDR1 as MNHNS and CDR2 as SASEGT. CDR3 residues: CASSTGSWETQYF. The CDR3 DNA sequence: TGTGCCAGCAGTACGGGGTCCTGGGAGACCCAGTACTTC.

This clonotype has a handful of counts. The genes are TRBV20-1 and TRBJ2-1, with D maybe TRBD1 (5 bases). V shed 0 bases and J shed 7 bases, with 10 bases lying between them. Germline loops: CDR1 DFQATT, CDR2 SNEGSKA (reference sequence). This CDR3 comprises 13 residues. The CDR3 DNA follows: TGCAGTGCTAGAGACCACAGGACAAATGAGCAGTTCTTC. It codes for CSARDHRTNEQFF.